The TCR beta chain under discussion was sequenced for a study of vaccination and CD4 T cells after COVID-19. Study background: Stimulation of cells relied on overlapping spike peptides derived from SARS-CoV-2, HCoV-NL63, HCoV-OC43 and HCoV-229E.

Points from the study as a whole: Spike mono-reactivity was found in 304 of 307 vaccine-specific clones from convalescent patients. Data came from relatively few convalescent patients and lacked early post-infection timepoints.

V was trimmed by 1 base and J by 2 bases, leaving 11 bases between them. Per the germline V gene, CDR1 is DFQATT and CDR2 is SNEGSKA (reference sequence). CDR3 length: 14 residues. This clonotype showed up just a few times. Its matching antigen is unknown. Sequencing of the DNA from cultured CD4+ T cells was carried out with the Oncomine TCR Beta short-read assay. Using its own MiXCR run on the PCR reads, TCRdb lists one record per CDR3 protein. The data show about 26,000 distinct CDR3 sequences, around two fifths seen once. Sample time point: late sampling 161 to 241 days after vaccination in three convalescent patients. The treatment is: roughly 11-day PBMC culture with coronavirus spike peptide pools or control peptides (ViraFEST assay).

The sequences come from CD4+ T cells from blood, cultured in vitro, collected about 7 months after SARS-CoV-2 vaccination. The sequence derives from a human donor who had recovered from COVID-19. The chain is built from TRBV20-1 and TRBJ2-5, with a weak D call TRBD1 (5 bases). The CDR3 loop is CSARVSGSQETQYF. The CDR3 DNA is TGCAGTGCTAGAGTCTCAGGGTCTCAAGAGACCCAGTACTTC.